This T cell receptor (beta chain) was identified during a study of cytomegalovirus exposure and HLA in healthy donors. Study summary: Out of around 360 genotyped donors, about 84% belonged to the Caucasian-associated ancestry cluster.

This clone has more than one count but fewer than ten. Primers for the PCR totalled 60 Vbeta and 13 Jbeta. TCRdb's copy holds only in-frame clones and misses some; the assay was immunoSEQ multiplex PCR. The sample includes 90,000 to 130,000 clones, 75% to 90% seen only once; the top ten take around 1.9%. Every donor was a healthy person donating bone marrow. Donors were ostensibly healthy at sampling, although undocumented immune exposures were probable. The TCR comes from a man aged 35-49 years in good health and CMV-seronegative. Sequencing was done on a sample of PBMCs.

The CDR3 is CASSLRGLLPEQYF. For the CDR3, the DNA is TGTGCCAGCAGCTTGAGGGGACTGTTACCGGAGCAGTACTTC. V usage is TRBV5-6 and J usage is TRBJ2-7; D may be TRBD2 (6 bases). CDR1 is SGHDT and CDR2 is YYEEEE in the germline V gene. The CDR3 is 14 residues long. Trimming stripped 1 base from V and 7 bases from J, with 15 bases between.